Following are 28 T cell receptor beta chains from one sample sequenced in a study of radiation and T cells in renal cell carcinoma. The time point here: baseline pretreatment blood. As for treatment: 15 Gy SBRT to primary tumor, nephrectomy 4 weeks later. Profiling relied on immunoSEQ multiplex PCR, and the TCRdb table lists in-frame clones only, not all of them. The sample contains tens of thousands of clones, over 70% of which appear only once. The specimen was blood, collected from a patient whose treatment included radiotherapy and nephrectomy. These receptors originate from a man in his fifties or sixties with renal cell carcinoma.

The J gene is TRBJ2-7, the V gene TRBV5-4, with TRBD1 identical over 7 bases. The V gene end was trimmed by 4 bases and the J gene end by 6 bases; junction bases not matched to a gene: 10. Germline loops: CDR1 SGHNT, CDR2 YYREEE (reference sequence). The CDR3 extends over 14 amino acids. CDR3 loop: CASSTRQGAGEQYF. The DNA for the CDR3 is TGTGCCAGCAGCACACGACAGGGCGCCGGCGAGCAGTACTTC.

In its sample, this clone was seen once. The chain combines TRBV7-2 with TRBJ1-5, with D unclear. V was shortened by 1 base and J by 0 bases, with 13 bases between the two germline ends. The germline gives CDR1 SGHTA, CDR2 FQGNSA. The CDR3 is 17 residues long. CDR3 coding DNA: TGTGCCAGCAGCTTAGTTCTGGGGTCTCATAGCAATCAGCCCCAGCATTTT. Residues: CASSLVLGSHSNQPQHF.

CDR3 residues: CASSPSGTRYEQYF. The CDR3 DNA is TGTGCCAGCAGTCCCAGCGGGACCCGCTACGAGCAGTACTTC. The rearrangement joins TRBV6-5 to TRBJ2-7, with 7 positions matching TRBD2. The V gene end was trimmed by 5 bases and the J gene end by 3 bases; junction bases not matched to a gene: 7. There are 14 residues in the CDR3. CDR1 is MNHEY and CDR2 is SVGAGI in the germline V gene.

The chain uses TRBV5-1 and TRBJ2-1, with 10 bases lining up with TRBD1. CDR1 is SGHRS, CDR2 YFSETQ, per germline. CDR3 length: 12 amino acids. The J segment lost 15 bases and the V segment lost 0 bases, leaving 3 bases of the junction unmatched. The CDR3 loop reads CASSLGDRGRFF. The CDR3 DNA reads TGCGCCAGCAGCTTGGGGGACAGGGGTCGGTTCTTC.

This chain links TRBV5-1 with TRBJ2-7; D is possibly TRBD2 (6 bases). Looked up from germline, CDR1 is SGHRS and CDR2 is YFSETQ. CDR3 size: 15 residues. Trimming removed 5 bases at V and 6 bases at J, with 21 bases between. The CDR3 is CASRTDGGRIFEQYF. In nucleotides, the CDR3 is TGCGCCAGCAGGACCGACGGGGGTCGGATCTTCGAGCAGTACTTC.

The CDR3 bases are TGTGCCAGCAGTTACTCGACAGGACAGGGGCGGCCTGGCTACACCTTC. Protein sequence: CASSYSTGQGRPGYTF. V gene TRBV6-5 combines with J gene TRBJ1-2, with 9 bases that match TRBD1. Germline trimming cut 0 bases from V and 7 bases from J; bases unmatched to any gene: 9. Germline loops: CDR1 MNHEY, CDR2 SVGAGI. The CDR3 has 16 residues.

This chain uses TRBV18 with TRBJ1-4, with D unclear. Germline CDR1 reads KGHSH; CDR2 reads LQKENI. This CDR3 is built from 15 residues. V lost 3 bases and J 0 bases, leaving 8 bases between the germline ends. The CDR3 loop is CASSPVGATNEKLFF. The DNA of the CDR3 is TGTGCCAGCTCACCCGTCGGTGCAACTAATGAAAAACTGTTTTTT.

V and J are TRBV19 and TRBJ1-2; D remains ambiguous. V was shortened by 1 base and J by 4 bases, with 13 bases between the two germline ends. The V gene's germline CDR1 is LNHDA and CDR2 SQIVND (reference sequence). This CDR3 contains 15 residues. CDR3 coding DNA: TGTGCCAGTAGTATAGGCGGGTATGACGTCTATGGCTACACCTTC. It specifies CASSIGGYDVYGYTF.

The J gene is TRBJ2-3, the V gene TRBV25-1, with 8 bases identical to TRBD2. Germline V CDR1 and CDR2: MGHDK, SYGVNS. CDR3 length: 16 residues. V lost 1 base and J lost 2; bases outside the gene matches: 5. The CDR3 loop is CASSEWGGRSTDTQYF. DNA for the CDR3: TGTGCCAGCAGTGAATGGGGCGGGAGGTCCACAGATACGCAGTATTTT.

The rearrangement uses TRBV7-9 and TRBJ2-3; TRBD2 matches at 7 bases. Per the germline V gene, CDR1 is SEHNR and CDR2 is FQNEAQ (reference sequence). The ends lost 1 base at V and 1 base at J; junction bases unmatched: 2. The CDR3 loop spans 15 amino acids. The CDR3 DNA is TGTGCCAGCAGCTTAGACGCGGGAGGCACAGATACGCAGTATTTT. Its translation is CASSLDAGGTDTQYF.

The gene calls are TRBV12-5 and TRBJ2-5; no clear D gene. The J call could be wrong; TRBJ2-7 is a better fit for the DNA end. CDR1 and CDR2 from the germline V gene are LGHNT and FRNRAP. This CDR3 region has 15 residues. For the CDR3, the DNA is TGTGCTAGTGGTTTCCAGGACCAGAACTCCTACGAGCAGTACTTC. As protein: CASGFQDQNSYEQYF.

The chain is built from TRBV18 and TRBJ2-7, with 9 bases aligning to TRBD1. This CDR3 comprises 15 residues. With 6 bases clipped from V and 3 bases from J, the junction kept 9 bases outside the gene matches. CDR1 KGHSH and CDR2 LQKENI come from the germline V gene. CDR3 DNA: TGTGCCAGCTCCCCGGGACAGGGATCATACTACGAGCAGTACTTC. Translated, it gives CASSPGQGSYYEQYF.

This clone has just a few counts. The chain carries TRBV7-9 and TRBJ1-6; no reliable D call. Trimming removed 6 bases from V and 7 bases from J, with 10 bases in between. The CDR3 is made up of 13 amino acids. Germline V gene lookup returns CDR1 SEHNR and CDR2 FQNEAQ (reference sequence). This chain's CDR3 is CASSSERNSPLHF. CDR3 in DNA: TGTGCCAGCAGTTCAGAACGGAATTCACCCCTCCACTTT.

The chain recombines TRBV5-5 with TRBJ2-7; possibly TRBD2 for D (6 bases). The length of the CDR3 is 15 residues. Germline CDR1 SGHKS, CDR2 YYEKEE (reference sequence). Trimming pared 0 bases from V and 0 bases from J, leaving 10 bases between. In nucleotides, the CDR3 is TGTGCCAGCAGCTTGGGAGGTAGCGGCTCCTACGAGCAGTACTTC. The encoded protein is CASSLGGSGSYEQYF.

V usage is TRBV4-2 and J usage is TRBJ1-5; D unclear. Germline V gene lookup returns CDR1 LGHNA and CDR2 YNFKEQ. The CDR3 has 18 residues. The V end was cut by 4 bases, the J end by 2 bases, with 21 bases between. CDR3 nucleotides: TGTGCCAGCAGCCCGGCAGGTTCAGGAGGCTGGGGCAATCAGCCCCAGCATTTT. Translated: CASSPAGSGGWGNQPQHF.

V and J are TRBV29-1 and TRBJ1-2; TRBD1 matches at 7 bases. With V trimmed by 4 bases and J by 2 bases, 10 bases remained unmatched. Germline V gene data show CDR1 as SQVTM and CDR2 as ANQGSEA. The CDR3 runs to 15 residues. The CDR3 spells CSVGETGVGNYGYTF. For the CDR3, the DNA is TGCAGCGTTGGGGAAACAGGGGTTGGCAACTATGGCTACACCTTC.

In this sample, this clone turned up a few times. The chain is built from TRBV13 and TRBJ2-3; D is unclear. Germline V gene data show CDR1 as PRHDT and CDR2 as FYEKMQ (reference sequence). This CDR3 spans 13 amino acids. V lost 8 bases to trimming and J lost 2 bases, with 11 bases between them. CDR3 nucleotide sequence: TGTGCCAGCGGATCCCGGTACACAGATACGCAGTATTTT. It translates to CASGSRYTDTQYF.

This clone has just one count. The J gene is TRBJ2-3, the V gene TRBV7-2; 9 bases align to TRBD2. Germline lookup yields CDR1 SGHTA and CDR2 FQGNSA. The CDR3 runs 17 residues. V was pared by 1 base and J by 6 bases, with 11 bases of the junction left unmatched. CDR3 bases: TGTGCCAGCAGCTTAGGAGGTAGCGGGAGCGTGTTGGATACGCAGTATTTT. It encodes CASSLGGSGSVLDTQYF.

The chain uses TRBV30 and TRBJ2-1, with 10 bases matching TRBD2. The CDR3 has 15 amino acids. J gave up 8 bases and V 1 base, and 8 bases lay outside the gene matches. Germline-derived CDR1 and CDR2 are GTSNPN and SVGIG (reference sequence). DNA of the CDR3: TGTGCCTGGAGTGAGGGTCTAGCGGGAGTTCATGAGCAGTTCTTC. Translating it yields CAWSEGLAGVHEQFF.

The CDR3 reads CASRPSIGTRNYEQYF. CDR3 sequence (DNA): TGCGCCAGCAGACCTTCGATTGGCACCCGTAATTACGAGCAGTACTTC. This chain connects TRBV5-1 to TRBJ2-7, with D uncertain. Germline V CDR1 and CDR2: SGHRS, YFSETQ. Trimming cost V 5 bases and J 4 bases, with 22 bases left between them. The length of the CDR3 is 16 residues. The variable domain in full, with the rest retrieved from reference TRBV5-1 and TRBJ2-7, is KAGVTQTPRYLIKTRGQQVTLSCSPISGHRSVSWYQQTPGQGLQFLFEYFSETQRNKGNFPGRFSGRQFSNSRSEMNVSTLELGDSALYLCASRPSIGTRNYEQYFGPGTRLTVT.

J is TRBJ1-1 and V is TRBV5-1; unclear D gene. Germline lookup yields CDR1 SGHRS and CDR2 YFSETQ. Between the trimmed V and J ends, which lost 2 bases and 4 bases, there was a span of 12 bases. The CDR3 consists of 14 residues. The CDR3 loop reads CASSFNIGSTEAFF. The CDR3 DNA reads as TGCGCCAGCAGCTTTAACATCGGATCCACTGAAGCTTTCTTT.

This chain joins TRBV14 and TRBJ2-1, with D hard to call. Trimming left V 4 bases short and J 2 bases short, with 12 bases between. CDR3 length equals 15 residues. The germline gives CDR1 SGHDN, CDR2 FVKESK. This CDR3 is CASSPTGRPYNEQFF. The CDR3 DNA reads TGTGCCAGCAGCCCAACGGGCCGCCCCTACAATGAGCAGTTCTTC.

There are a few counts of this clone. The chain links TRBV7-3 to TRBJ2-6; no clear D gene. From germline, CDR1 is SGHTA and CDR2 FQGTGA. This CDR3 has 14 residues. V was trimmed by 3 bases and J by 3 bases, leaving 6 bases between them. This CDR3 is CASSFGVGANVLTF. In nucleotides, the CDR3 is TGTGCCAGCAGCTTCGGTGTTGGGGCCAACGTCCTGACTTTC.

The CDR3 DNA reads as TGTGCCAGCAGTTACCTGGGGGCGGGCACTGAAGCTTTCTTT. Translation: CASSYLGAGTEAFF. This rearrangement joins TRBV6-6 to TRBJ1-1, with D possibly matching TRBD1 (6 bases). The CDR3 covers 14 residues. Germline values: CDR1 MNHNY, CDR2 SVGAGI (reference sequence). V was cut by 2 bases and J by 4 bases, with 11 bases left in between.

The chain has TRBV5-8 and TRBJ2-7; TRBD2 matches 8 bases. V shed 3 bases, J shed 4 bases, and the junction held 12 bases outside the gene matches. Germline V gene data show CDR1 as SGHTS and CDR2 as YDEGEE. CDR3 length: 16 residues. CDR3 region: CASSSNKAGVLYEQYF. As DNA, the CDR3 is TGTGCCAGCAGCTCGAATAAAGCGGGAGTCTTATACGAGCAGTACTTC.

This clone was recorded a few times. The gene calls are TRBV11-3 and TRBJ2-2; a weak D match, TRBD2 (6 bases). CDR1 and CDR2 (germline): SGHNT, YENEEA. Trimming took off 7 bases at V and 3 bases at J, with 15 bases between the two ends. The CDR3 sequence is 15 residues long. CDR3 region: CASTSGRLDTGELFF. CDR3 nucleotide sequence: TGTGCCAGCACAAGTGGGAGGTTGGACACCGGGGAGCTGTTTTTT.

The chain is built from TRBV2 and TRBJ2-7; TRBD1 is a possible D gene (6 bases). Per the germline V gene, CDR1 is SNHLY and CDR2 is FYNNEI. CDR3 length: 14 amino acids. Trimming removed 7 bases from V and 5 bases from J, with 18 bases in between. The CDR3 region is CASMGQGQSNEQYF. The CDR3 coding sequence is TGTGCCAGCATGGGTCAGGGGCAGAGTAACGAGCAGTACTTC.

The J gene is TRBJ2-3, the V gene TRBV9; no clear D gene. V gave up 6 bases and J gave up 0 bases, with 17 bases separating them. This CDR3 spans 16 amino acids. Germline-derived CDR1 and CDR2 are SGDLS and YYNGEE. CDR3 DNA sequence: TGTGCCAGCACCCTAACGGCCGGGTCTAGCACAGATACGCAGTATTTT. It is translated as CASTLTAGSSTDTQYF.